This T cell receptor (beta chain) was documented in a study of shared clonotypes between healthy human individuals. The overall study: Researchers assigned three CD4 naive, three CD4 memory, two CD8 naive and one CD8 memory plate to each donor.

CD45RO-negative CD8 cells positively selected for CCR7 made up the naive population, which excluded terminally differentiated effector memory CD45RA+ cells. Sequencing was at deep level. Some clones are missing from TCRdb's copy, which holds only in-frame ones; the method was immunoSEQ multiplex PCR. The repertoire holds about 2.1 million clones, with around 93% as singletons. Remarks on this clone: Antigen specificity is unknown.

Study-wide findings and caveats: Rarefaction revealed incomplete sorted-subset sequencing despite large depth.

The junction had 17 bases not matched to a gene; V was cut back by 1 base and J by 4 bases. The CDR3 is made up of 20 amino acids. Germline loops: CDR1 MNHEY, CDR2 SMNVEV (reference sequence). This sequence joins TRBV27 and TRBJ2-3; the match to TRBD2 covers 10 bases. The TCR sequence derives from a man younger than 35 in good health. Some clones in this sample may be carry-over from other donors' samples. The sample was naive CD8+ T cells from PBMCs. The CDR3 DNA sequence: TGTGCCAGCAGTTTATATCCGCTACGACTAGCGGGTACGCTGGCAGATACGCAGTATTTT. Residues: CASSLYPLRLAGTLADTQYF.